This T cell receptor (beta chain) was recovered during a study of T cell changes during pregnancy in multiple sclerosis (dated by TCRdb to the late 2010s). Broadly, across the study: In women with multiple sclerosis, the researchers looked at how the T cell repertoire shifted as pregnancy progressed.

The cysteine opens and the phenylalanine closes a CDR3 of 12 amino acids. Only CDR3 DNA is held: 36 bases, read in frame from base 1. V was cut back by 4 bases and J by 0 bases, leaving a gap of 4 bases between them. CDR1 is given as SGHRS and CDR2 as YFSETQ, both from the germline V gene. Library creation used the immunoSEQ multiplex PCR assay. The table comes from immuneACCESS by way of TCRdb, which keeps in-frame sequences with V and J called. Part of the clones is missing from these tables; in studies checked, under half for an unresolved V gene and the rest for unknown reasons. The sample yields about 110,000 clones; 92% were counted once. The ten largest clones take up roughly 0.82% of the sample. On this clone itself: What antigen it recognizes has not been identified. Base qualities were left out, and no much larger clone turns up one base away.

The specimen comprised peripheral blood, sampled in the third trimester of pregnancy. This clonotype was obtained from a female donor in good health, enrolled as a control in a pregnancy study. The chain links TRBV5-1 with TRBJ2-5, with the D gene call left open. The base sequence is TGCGCCAGCAGCGCGAACCAAGAGACCCAGTACTTC. The resulting protein is CASSANQETQYF.